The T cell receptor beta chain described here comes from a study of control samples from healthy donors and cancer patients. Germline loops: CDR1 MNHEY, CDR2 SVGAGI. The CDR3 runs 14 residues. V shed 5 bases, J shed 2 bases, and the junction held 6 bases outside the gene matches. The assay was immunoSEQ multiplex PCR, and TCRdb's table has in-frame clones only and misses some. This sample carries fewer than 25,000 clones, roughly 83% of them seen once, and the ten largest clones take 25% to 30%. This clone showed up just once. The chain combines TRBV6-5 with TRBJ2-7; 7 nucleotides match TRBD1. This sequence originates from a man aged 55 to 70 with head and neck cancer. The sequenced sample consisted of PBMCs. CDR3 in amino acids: CASSQRQGPYEQYF. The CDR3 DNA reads TGTGCCAGCAGTCAGCGACAGGGACCCTACGAGCAGTACTTC.